This note documents a single T cell receptor (beta chain) sequence. The data were taken from a study of blood T cell repertoires in COVID-19. Looking at the study overall: Italy, Spain and the United States were the sources of the convalescent and acute COVID-19 samples. In each case, the material was cDNA or gDNA derived from T cells, B-cell-depleted T cells, or PBMCs.

The repertoire was sequenced with immunoSEQ multiplex PCR; TCRdb's copy has only in-frame clones and lacks some. The table records 110,000 or so clones, 85% of them present only once. Trimming cost V 4 bases and J 1 base, with 11 bases left between them. Germline CDR1 and CDR2: LGHDT and YNNKEL (reference sequence). The CDR3 sequence is 16 residues long. The V gene is TRBV3-1 (or the pseudogene TRBV3-2), the J gene TRBJ1-6, with TRBD1 as a possible D gene (5 bases). The sequenced sample consisted of peripheral blood. The clonotype comes from a human donor in a cohort sampled during active COVID-19. The DNA of the CDR3 is TGTGCCAGCAGCCGGGGAGGGGCGTCCTATAATTCACCCCTCCACTTT. It specifies CASSRGGASYNSPLHF.